A single sample is the source of the 32 T cell receptor beta chains below, sequenced in a study of OX40 agonist ivuxolimab in advanced cancers. Library preparation employed the immunoSEQ multiplex PCR assay. What TCRdb holds here is the immuneACCESS table cut down to in-frame rearrangements. Part of the clones is not present; checked against another copy, under half of the missing clones reflect an unresolved V gene, and the others are unexplained. The table for this sample lists 25,000 to 30,000 clones; roughly 79% of them were counted only once. Over 8.5% of the sample comes from the top ten. This material consisted of CD4+ or CD8+ T cells sorted from blood, taken in a trial of the OX40 agonist ivuxolimab. These receptors all come from an adult with an advanced solid tumor such as melanoma, head and neck, liver or kidney cancer.

CDR3: CASSYSFGVNSPLHF. DNA of the CDR3: TGTGCCAGCAGTTACTCATTTGGGGTAAATTCACCCCTCCACTTT. The chain links TRBV6-7 to TRBJ1-6; D remains unclear. TRBV6-7 is an ORF for which the function is uncertain. This CDR3 is 15 amino acids long. Trimming pared 0 bases from V and 7 bases from J, leaving 10 bases between.

This clone was counted between two and nine times. CDR3 residues: CASSVGVGPYGYTF. The CDR3 region has the DNA TGTGCCAGCAGCGTAGGGGTGGGACCCTATGGCTACACCTTC. The chain employs TRBV9 and TRBJ1-2, with D possibly TRBD1 on 5 matching bases. The CDR3 is made up of 14 amino acids. Germline V gene data show CDR1 as SGDLS and CDR2 as YYNGEE. V lost 0 bases and J lost 4, with 10 bases in between. The whole variable domain, filled in from reference TRBV9 and TRBJ1-2, reads DSGVTQTPKHLITATGQRVTLRCSPRSGDLSVYWYQQSLDQGLQFLIQYYNGEERAKGNILERFSAQQFPDLHSELNLSSLELGDSALYFCASSVGVGPYGYTFGSGTRLTVV.

The chain recombines TRBV5-4 with TRBJ1-2; TRBD1 is a possible D gene (5 bases). Germline lookup yields CDR1 SGHNT and CDR2 YYREEE (reference sequence). This CDR3 is built from 14 residues. Trimming took 0 bases from V and 4 from J, leaving 10 bases between them. DNA for the CDR3: TGTGCCAGCAGCTTGGGGGGCTCCGGCTATGGCTACACCTTC. Its protein product is CASSLGGSGYGYTF.

The chain uses TRBV6-4 and TRBJ1-2; 7 nucleotides line up with TRBD1. This CDR3 is 13 amino acids long. Germline CDR1 is MRHNA and CDR2 is SNTAGT. The junction had 2 bases not matched to a gene; V was cut back by 2 bases and J by 5 bases. The chain's CDR3 is CASSDGTVYGYTF. CDR3 coding DNA: TGTGCCAGCAGTGACGGGACAGTTTATGGCTACACCTTC.

Judged by abundance, this clone is medium-sized. The chain couples TRBV7-9 to TRBJ2-7; 9 nucleotides match TRBD1. The CDR3 totals 15 residues. Germline V CDR1 and CDR2: SEHNR, FQNEAQ (reference sequence). J gave up 0 bases and V 4 bases, and 4 bases lay outside the gene matches. The CDR3 sequence: CASSYRDRASYEQYF. CDR3 bases: TGTGCCAGCAGCTACCGGGACAGGGCCTCCTACGAGCAGTACTTC.

This clone has just one count. CDR3 coding DNA: TGTGCCAGCAGCTGTGAATTACGAGGACAAAGTCGGGCCAACGTCCTGACTTTC. It is translated as CASSCELRGQSRANVLTF. V gene TRBV7-1 combines with J gene TRBJ2-6; TRBD1 is a possible D gene (5 bases). TRBV7-1 is labeled an ORF, and its function is uncertain. The CDR3 is made up of 18 amino acids. With 4 bases removed from V and 5 bases from J, the gap between germline ends came to 21 bases.

The chain recombines TRBV5-6 with TRBJ1-2; TRBD1 matches 10 bases. Germline CDR1 reads SGHDT; CDR2 reads YYEEEE. The CDR3 is made up of 14 amino acids. V shed 5 bases and J 5 bases; nucleotides not matched to a gene: 6. The CDR3 nucleotides read TGTGCCAGCAGGCGACAGGGGGCTCGGTATGGCTACACCTTC. This codes for CASRRQGARYGYTF.

The chain joins TRBV13 to TRBJ1-6; 11 bases line up with TRBD1. Germline V gene sequence: CDR1 PRHDT, CDR2 FYEKMQ (reference sequence). Losses at the gene ends were 3 bases for V and 4 bases for J; bases not matched to a gene: 2. This CDR3 spans 16 amino acids. In DNA, the CDR3 is TGTGCCAGCAGCTTGGGACAGGGGGTTTATAATTCACCCCTCCACTTT. Translating gives CASSLGQGVYNSPLHF.

This clone was found a few times. The V and J genes are TRBV29-1 and TRBJ2-3, with D possibly matching TRBD2 (5 bases). The CDR3 extends over 11 amino acids. From germline, CDR1 is SQVTM and CDR2 ANQGSEA. The V and J ends lost 3 bases and 11 bases respectively, with 12 bases between them. CDR3 loop: CSVDPNEGQYF. As DNA, the CDR3 is TGCAGCGTTGACCCCAATGAGGGGCAGTATTTT.

CDR3 bases: TGTGCCAGCAGCTCACGCCCTCGGGGCCCAAAATCACCCCTCCACTTT. Its protein product is CASSSRPRGPKSPLHF. V gene TRBV7-2 combines with J gene TRBJ1-6; D possibly corresponds to TRBD1 (5 bases). V lost 4 bases and J 10 bases, leaving 20 bases between the germline ends. The CDR3 runs 16 residues. Looked up from germline, CDR1 is SGHTA and CDR2 is FQGNSA.

The chain links TRBV6-5 to TRBJ1-1, with D possibly being TRBD1 (6 bases). V was pared by 7 bases and J by 3 bases, with 15 bases between. From germline, CDR1 is MNHEY and CDR2 SVGAGI. This CDR3 has 14 amino acids. The DNA of the CDR3 is TGTGCCAGCAAGGCCACAGGGTATGACACTGAAGCTTTCTTT. Residues: CASKATGYDTEAFF.

This clone was counted only a few times. The rearrangement uses TRBV7-9 and TRBJ2-1; 10 nucleotides agree with TRBD1. The CDR3 length is 15 residues. Germline loops: CDR1 SEHNR, CDR2 FQNEAQ (reference sequence). V lost 4 bases and J lost 8; bases outside the gene matches: 8. CDR3 in DNA: TGTGCCAGCAGCTACCCGGGACAGGGGAGGGATGAGCAGTTCTTC. Protein product: CASSYPGQGRDEQFF.

The chain is built from TRBV6-5 and TRBJ2-7, with 7 bases matching TRBD1. The germline V gene encodes CDR1 MNHEY and CDR2 SVGAGI. J lost 5 bases, V lost 6 bases, and 4 bases had no gene match. The CDR3 is made up of 12 amino acids. CDR3 region: CASSPTGDEQYF. Written as DNA, the CDR3 is TGTGCCAGCAGCCCCACAGGGGACGAGCAGTACTTC.

V is TRBV12-5 and J is TRBJ2-7; 7 nucleotides match TRBD1. CDR3 size: 15 residues. Germline V gene data show CDR1 as LGHNT and CDR2 as FRNRAP. Losses at the gene ends were 7 bases for V and 3 bases for J; bases not matched to a gene: 12. The CDR3 nucleotides are TGTGCTAGTGCCACCGACCGGGACAGCATCTACGAGCAGTACTTC. This gives the protein CASATDRDSIYEQYF.

The genes are TRBV9 and TRBJ1-1; 7 bases fit TRBD1. CDR1 is SGDLS and CDR2 is YYNGEE in the germline V gene. This CDR3 has 15 amino acids. J gave up 8 bases and V 3 bases, and 13 bases lay outside the gene matches. In nucleotides, the CDR3 is TGTGCCAGCAGCGGTTACAGGGGCGAGTCGGTCGAAGCTTTCTTT. It translates to CASSGYRGESVEAFF.

This clone showed up just once. The chain combines TRBV13 with TRBJ1-1, with D possibly matching TRBD1 (6 bases). The germline V and J ends were trimmed by 5 bases and 6 bases, with 10 bases remaining between them. The CDR3 spans 12 residues. CDR1 PRHDT and CDR2 FYEKMQ come from the germline V gene (reference sequence). The CDR3 loop reads CASSLGGPEAFF. DNA for the CDR3: TGTGCCAGCAGCCTGGGGGGGCCTGAAGCTTTCTTT.

The chain joins TRBV30 to TRBJ2-7, with D perhaps TRBD1 (6 bases). The ends were cut back, 2 bases at V and 3 bases at J, with 20 bases in the middle. CDR3 length equals 16 residues. Per germline, CDR1 GTSNPN and CDR2 SVGIG (reference sequence). The CDR3 here is CAWSHLLWGHNYEQYF. The DNA of the CDR3 is TGTGCCTGGAGTCATCTTCTTTGGGGGCACAACTACGAGCAGTACTTC.

The chain's CDR3 is CASSQDYLNTEAFF. Written as DNA, the CDR3 is TGCGCCAGCAGCCAAGATTATCTGAACACTGAAGCTTTCTTT. This rearrangement joins TRBV4-3 to TRBJ1-1, with D unresolved. The V end lost 0 bases, the J end lost 0 bases, and 5 bases lay between the germline ends. The germline V gene has CDR1 LGHNA and CDR2 YSLEER. This CDR3 has 14 amino acids.

This chain connects TRBV6-6 to TRBJ1-4; D gene uncertain. Germline V gives CDR1 MNHNY, CDR2 SVGAGI (reference sequence). The V and J ends lost 0 bases and 5 bases respectively, with 10 bases between them. This CDR3 has 15 amino acids. Written as DNA, the CDR3 is TGTGCCAGCAGTTACTCGAGTACAGAGAATGAAAAACTGTTTTTT. It specifies CASSYSSTENEKLFF.

The chain recombines TRBV6-1 with TRBJ1-2; D remains unclear. This CDR3 region has 14 residues. Trimming cost V 4 bases and J 1 base, with 10 bases left between them. Per the germline V gene, CDR1 is MNHNS and CDR2 is SASEGT. CDR3 protein: CASSVRVDNYGYTF. The CDR3 DNA sequence: TGTGCCAGCAGTGTGAGGGTGGATAACTATGGCTACACCTTC.

The chain links TRBV6-6 to TRBJ1-2; D may be TRBD1 (5 bases). Trimming removed 2 bases from V and 10 bases from J, with 20 bases in between. Germline CDR1 is MNHNY and CDR2 is SVGAGI (reference sequence). This CDR3 is 15 amino acids long. The CDR3 coding sequence is TGTGCCAGCAGTTACAGCGGGGCCCGGCGAGTCGACTACACCTTC. Translating gives CASSYSGARRVDYTF.

V gene TRBV19 combines with J gene TRBJ1-1, with D unresolved. This CDR3 has 12 amino acids. Germline CDR1 and CDR2: LNHDA and SQIVND (reference sequence). The V gene lost 1 base and the J gene lost 5 bases, with 5 bases spanning the gap. CDR3 amino acids: CASSIGVTEAFF. The CDR3, as DNA: TGTGCCAGTAGTATAGGGGTGACTGAAGCTTTCTTT.

The chain couples TRBV9 to TRBJ1-2; D is uncertain. The CDR3 is made up of 11 amino acids. Per germline, CDR1 SGDLS and CDR2 YYNGEE. V dropped 0 bases and J dropped 5 bases, with 2 bases sitting between them. The DNA for the CDR3 is TGTGCCAGCAGCGTAGGGTATGGCTACACCTTC. Protein: CASSVGYGYTF.

The gene calls are TRBV9 and TRBJ2-2, with 7 bases fitting TRBD1. In germline, CDR1 is SGDLS, CDR2 YYNGEE. The CDR3 extends over 18 amino acids. V was clipped by 3 bases and J by 4 bases; unmatched bases: 15. For the CDR3, the DNA is TGTGCCAGCAGCGAATCACGGACAGGTCCAACCATCACCGGGGAGCTGTTTTTT. Amino acid sequence: CASSESRTGPTITGELFF.

This clone was seen more than once but under ten times. The chain has TRBV4-3 and TRBJ2-7; D may be TRBD1 (5 bases). Germline V gives CDR1 LGHNA, CDR2 YSLEER. V lost 0 bases and J 1 base, leaving 7 bases between the germline ends. The length of the CDR3 is 14 residues. CDR3 residues: CASSQDSGSYEQYF. The CDR3 coding sequence is TGCGCCAGCAGCCAAGATTCAGGGTCCTACGAGCAGTACTTC.

With respect to this clone: The same CDR3 arises from other DNA sequences in this sample as well. The chain carries TRBV9 and TRBJ2-5; 7 bases match TRBD2. The V and J ends lost 0 bases and 2 bases, in that order; junction bases with no gene match: 1. Germline V gene lookup returns CDR1 SGDLS and CDR2 YYNGEE. The CDR3 length is 14 residues. CDR3 nucleotides: TGTGCCAGCAGCGTAGGGGGGGGGCAAGAGACCCAGTACTTC. Its translation: CASSVGGGQETQYF.

This clone is medium-sized. This chain's CDR3 is CASSQDFRGGNTEAFF. In nucleotides, the CDR3 is TGCGCCAGCAGCCAAGATTTTCGGGGCGGGAACACTGAAGCTTTCTTT. This chain joins TRBV4-3 and TRBJ1-1, with D possibly matching TRBD1 (5 bases). This CDR3 has 16 residues. Per germline, CDR1 LGHNA and CDR2 YSLEER. Trimming took 0 bases from V and 1 from J, leaving 12 bases between them.

The rearrangement links TRBV27 to TRBJ2-6; D unclear. Germline V CDR1 and CDR2: MNHEY, SMNVEV (reference sequence). V lost 6 bases, J lost 0 bases, and 6 bases lay in between. This CDR3 region has 14 residues. As DNA, the CDR3 is TGTGCCAGCAGAGGTCTCTCTGGGGCCAACGTCCTGACTTTC. Its protein product is CASRGLSGANVLTF.

The chain uses TRBV7-8 and TRBJ1-1, with 7 bases fitting TRBD1. Germline-derived CDR1 and CDR2 are SGHVS and FQNEAQ. This CDR3 is built from 15 residues. With 0 bases clipped from V and 4 bases from J, the junction kept 5 bases outside the gene matches. Written as DNA, the CDR3 is TGTGCCAGCAGCTTAGCGAACAGGGGTCTCACTGAAGCTTTCTTT. Its translation: CASSLANRGLTEAFF.

The rearrangement uses TRBV2 and TRBJ1-1; 10 nucleotides align to TRBD1. Looked up from germline, CDR1 is SNHLY and CDR2 is FYNNEI. J gave up 3 bases and V 7 bases, and 11 bases lay outside the gene matches. The CDR3 loop spans 16 amino acids. The CDR3 coding sequence is TGTGCCAGCATTCCGGGACAGGGGTCCCGCCACACTGAAGCTTTCTTT. Encoded protein: CASIPGQGSRHTEAFF. The complete variable domain, with remaining parts taken from reference TRBV2 and TRBJ1-1, reads EPEVTQTPSHQVTQMGQEVILRCVPISNHLYFYWYRQILGQKVEFLVSFYNNEISEKSEIFDDQFSVERPDGSNFTLKIRSTKLEDSAMYFCASIPGQGSRHTEAFFGQGTRLTVV.

J is TRBJ2-7 and V is TRBV5-1; the D gene could be TRBD1 or TRBD2 (5 bases each). The CDR3 spans 14 residues. Germline loops: CDR1 SGHRS, CDR2 YFSETQ. V was clipped by 4 bases and J by 3 bases, with 14 bases between them. The CDR3 sequence: CASSQGVVLYEQYF. CDR3 nucleotide sequence: TGCGCCAGCAGCCAGGGAGTAGTTCTCTACGAGCAGTACTTC.

This chain links TRBV4-1 with TRBJ2-7, with a possible D match to TRBD2 (6 bases). This CDR3 comprises 13 residues. V was cut by 0 bases and J by 4 bases, with 7 bases left in between. Germline V gene lookup returns CDR1 MGHRA and CDR2 YSYEKL. Here the CDR3 reads CASSQEEGYEQYF. The CDR3 DNA follows: TGCGCCAGCAGCCAAGAGGAGGGTTACGAGCAGTACTTC.